Reported below is one T cell receptor (beta chain). Treatment: 19 received Ad26.COV2.S at low or high dose, single or two shots; roughly 5 received placebo; per-sample allocation not given. Samples came from day 63 after the first vaccine or placebo injection. Assay used: immunoSEQ multiplex PCR; TCRdb lists only in-frame clones, some missing. The table includes approximately 360,000 clones, around 82% detected once. The CDR3 has 15 residues. Between the trimmed V and J ends, which lost 3 bases and 4 bases, there was a span of 12 bases. Germline V lookup: CDR1 KGHSH, CDR2 LQKENI. This sample was included in a study of Ad26.COV2.S vaccination and SARS-CoV-2 variants.

The origin of this receptor is a person aged 18 to 65 who received the Ad26.COV2.S COVID-19 vaccine or a placebo. This specimen consisted of peripheral blood, obtained in a trial of Ad26.COV2.S vaccine versus placebo. V and J are TRBV18 and TRBJ2-2; maybe TRBD1 (6 bases). CDR3 sequence (DNA): TGTGCCAGCTCACCGGGGGCGGCGAGCACCGGGGAGCTGTTTTTT. Translated: CASSPGAASTGELFF.